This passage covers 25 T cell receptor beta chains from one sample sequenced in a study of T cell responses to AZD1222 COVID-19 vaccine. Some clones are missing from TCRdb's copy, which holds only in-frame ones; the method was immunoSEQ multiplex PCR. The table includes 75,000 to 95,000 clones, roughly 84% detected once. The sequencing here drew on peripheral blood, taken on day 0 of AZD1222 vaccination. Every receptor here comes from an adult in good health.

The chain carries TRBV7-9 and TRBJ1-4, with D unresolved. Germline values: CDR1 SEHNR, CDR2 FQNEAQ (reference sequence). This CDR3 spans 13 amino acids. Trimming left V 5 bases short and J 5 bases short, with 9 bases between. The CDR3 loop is CASSPTRNEKLFF. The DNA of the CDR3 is TGTGCCAGCAGCCCGACAAGGAATGAAAAACTGTTTTTT.

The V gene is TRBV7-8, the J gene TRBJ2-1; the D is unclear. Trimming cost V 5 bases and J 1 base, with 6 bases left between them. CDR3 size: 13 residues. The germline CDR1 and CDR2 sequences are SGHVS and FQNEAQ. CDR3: CASSRRSYNEQFF. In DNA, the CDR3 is TGTGCCAGCAGCCGGCGGTCCTACAATGAGCAGTTCTTC.

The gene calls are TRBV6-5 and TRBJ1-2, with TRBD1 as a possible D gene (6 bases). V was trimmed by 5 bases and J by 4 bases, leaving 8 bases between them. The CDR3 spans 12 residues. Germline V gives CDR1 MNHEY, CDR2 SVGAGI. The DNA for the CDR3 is TGTGCCAGCAGTAAGGACAGCTATGGCTACACCTTC. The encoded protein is CASSKDSYGYTF.

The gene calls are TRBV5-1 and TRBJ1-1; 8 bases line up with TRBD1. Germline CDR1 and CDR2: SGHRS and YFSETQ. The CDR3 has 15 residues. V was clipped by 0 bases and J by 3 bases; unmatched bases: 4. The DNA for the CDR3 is TGCGCCAGCAGCTTGGTCGGACAGGGTTACACTGAAGCTTTCTTT. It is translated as CASSLVGQGYTEAFF.

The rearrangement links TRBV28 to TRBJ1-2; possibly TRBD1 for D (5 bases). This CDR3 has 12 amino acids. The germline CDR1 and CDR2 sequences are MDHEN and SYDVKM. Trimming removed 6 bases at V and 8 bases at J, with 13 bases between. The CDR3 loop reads CASRRDLSGYTF. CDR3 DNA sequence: TGTGCCAGCAGGCGGGACCTGTCGGGCTACACCTTC.

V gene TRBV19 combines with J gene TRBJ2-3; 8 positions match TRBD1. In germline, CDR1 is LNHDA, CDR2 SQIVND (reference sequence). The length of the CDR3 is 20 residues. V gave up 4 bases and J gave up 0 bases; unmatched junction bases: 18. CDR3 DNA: TGTGCCAGTAGTACCGGACAGGGAGTACGGTTGGGCCACAGCACAGATACGCAGTATTTT. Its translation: CASSTGQGVRLGHSTDTQYF.

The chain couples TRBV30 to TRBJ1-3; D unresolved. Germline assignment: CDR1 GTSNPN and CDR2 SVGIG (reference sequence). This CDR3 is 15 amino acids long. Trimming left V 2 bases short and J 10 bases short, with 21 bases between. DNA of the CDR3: TGTGCCTGGAGTCTTTACTCATGGGCCTTTGGGACCATATATTTT. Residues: CAWSLYSWAFGTIYF.

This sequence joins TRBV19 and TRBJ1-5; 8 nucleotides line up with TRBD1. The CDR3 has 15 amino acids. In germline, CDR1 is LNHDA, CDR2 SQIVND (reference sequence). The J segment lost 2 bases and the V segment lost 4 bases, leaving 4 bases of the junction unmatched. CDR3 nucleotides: TGTGCCAGTAGTAAAGGACAGGGCGGCAATCAGCCCCAGCATTTT. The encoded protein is CASSKGQGGNQPQHF. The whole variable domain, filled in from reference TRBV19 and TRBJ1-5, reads DGGITQSPKYLFRKEGQNVTLSCEQNLNHDAMYWYRQDPGQGLRLIYYSQIVNDFQKGDIAEGYSVSREKKESFPLTVTSAQKNPTAFYLCASSKGQGGNQPQHFGDGTRLSIL.

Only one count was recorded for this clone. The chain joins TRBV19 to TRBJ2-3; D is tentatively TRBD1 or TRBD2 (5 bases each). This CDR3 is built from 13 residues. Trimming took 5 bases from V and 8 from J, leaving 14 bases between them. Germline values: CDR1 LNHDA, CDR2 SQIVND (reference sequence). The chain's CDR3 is CASSDTFGATQYF. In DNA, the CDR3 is TGTGCCAGTAGTGACACTTTCGGGGCTACGCAGTATTTT. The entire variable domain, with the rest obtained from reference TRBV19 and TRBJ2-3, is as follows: DGGITQSPKYLFRKEGQNVTLSCEQNLNHDAMYWYRQDPGQGLRLIYYSQIVNDFQKGDIAEGYSVSREKKESFPLTVTSAQKNPTAFYLCASSDTFGATQYFGPGTRLTVL.

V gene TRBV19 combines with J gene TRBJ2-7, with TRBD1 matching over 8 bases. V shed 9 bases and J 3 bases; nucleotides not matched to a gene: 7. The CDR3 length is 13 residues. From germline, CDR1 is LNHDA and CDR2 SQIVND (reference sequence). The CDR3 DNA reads TGTGCCAGCCCGGACAGGGATAACTACGAGCAGTACTTC. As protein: CASPDRDNYEQYF.

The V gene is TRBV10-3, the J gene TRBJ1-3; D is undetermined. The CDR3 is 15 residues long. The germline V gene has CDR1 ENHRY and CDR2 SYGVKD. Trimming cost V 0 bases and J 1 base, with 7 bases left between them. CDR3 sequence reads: CAISESGESGNTIYF. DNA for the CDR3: TGTGCCATCAGTGAGTCCGGGGAGTCTGGAAACACCATATATTTT.

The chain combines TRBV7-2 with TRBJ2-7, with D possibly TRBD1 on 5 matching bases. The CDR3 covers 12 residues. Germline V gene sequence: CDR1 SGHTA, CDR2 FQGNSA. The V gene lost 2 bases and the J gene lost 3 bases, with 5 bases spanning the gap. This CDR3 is CASSLQGYEQYF. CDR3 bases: TGTGCCAGCAGCTTACAGGGCTACGAGCAGTACTTC.

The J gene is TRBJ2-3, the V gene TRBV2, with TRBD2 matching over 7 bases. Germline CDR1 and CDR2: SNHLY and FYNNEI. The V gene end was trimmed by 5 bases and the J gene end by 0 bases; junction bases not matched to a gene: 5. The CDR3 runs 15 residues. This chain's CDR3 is CASSRDGRSTDTQYF. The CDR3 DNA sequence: TGTGCCAGCAGTCGGGACGGGAGGAGCACAGATACGCAGTATTTT. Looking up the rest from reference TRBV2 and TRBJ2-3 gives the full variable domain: EPEVTQTPSHQVTQMGQEVILRCVPISNHLYFYWYRQILGQKVEFLVSFYNNEISEKSEIFDDQFSVERPDGSNFTLKIRSTKLEDSAMYFCASSRDGRSTDTQYFGPGTRLTVL.

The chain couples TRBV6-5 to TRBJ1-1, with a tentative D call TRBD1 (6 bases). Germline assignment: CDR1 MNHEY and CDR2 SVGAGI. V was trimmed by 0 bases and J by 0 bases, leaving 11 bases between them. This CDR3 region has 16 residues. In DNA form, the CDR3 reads TGTGCCAGCAGTTACTCGACGGGGGGCCTGAACACTGAAGCTTTCTTT. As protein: CASSYSTGGLNTEAFF.

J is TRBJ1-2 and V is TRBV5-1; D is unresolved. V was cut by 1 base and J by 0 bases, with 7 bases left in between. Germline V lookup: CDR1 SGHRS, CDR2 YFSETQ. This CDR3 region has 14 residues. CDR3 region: CASSLQASNYGYTF. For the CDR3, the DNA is TGCGCCAGCAGCTTGCAGGCGTCTAACTATGGCTACACCTTC.

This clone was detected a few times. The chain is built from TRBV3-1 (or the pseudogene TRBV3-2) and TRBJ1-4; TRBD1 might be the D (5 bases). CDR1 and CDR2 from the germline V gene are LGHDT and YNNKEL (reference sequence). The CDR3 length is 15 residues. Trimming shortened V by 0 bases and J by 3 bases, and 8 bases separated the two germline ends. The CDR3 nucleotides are TGTGCCAGCAGCCAAGATGAGGGGCCTAATGAAAAACTGTTTTTT. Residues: CASSQDEGPNEKLFF.

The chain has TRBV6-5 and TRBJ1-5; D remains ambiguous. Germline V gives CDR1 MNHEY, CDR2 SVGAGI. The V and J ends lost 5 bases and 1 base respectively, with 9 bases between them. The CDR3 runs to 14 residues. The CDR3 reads CASSRSRSNQPQHF. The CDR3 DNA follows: TGTGCCAGCAGTAGATCTAGGAGCAATCAGCCCCAGCATTTT.

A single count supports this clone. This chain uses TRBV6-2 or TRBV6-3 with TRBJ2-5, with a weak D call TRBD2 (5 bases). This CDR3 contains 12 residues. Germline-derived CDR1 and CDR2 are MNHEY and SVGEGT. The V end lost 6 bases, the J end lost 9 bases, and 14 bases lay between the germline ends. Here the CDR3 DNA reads TGTGCCAGCAGACCTGGTTGGGGAGCCCAGTACTTC. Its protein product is CASRPGWGAQYF.

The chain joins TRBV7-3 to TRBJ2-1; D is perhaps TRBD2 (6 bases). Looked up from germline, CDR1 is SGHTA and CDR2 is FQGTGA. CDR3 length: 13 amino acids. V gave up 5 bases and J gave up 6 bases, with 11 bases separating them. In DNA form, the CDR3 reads TGTGCCAGCAGCCCCCTCGGGGGCAATGAGCAGTTCTTC. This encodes CASSPLGGNEQFF.

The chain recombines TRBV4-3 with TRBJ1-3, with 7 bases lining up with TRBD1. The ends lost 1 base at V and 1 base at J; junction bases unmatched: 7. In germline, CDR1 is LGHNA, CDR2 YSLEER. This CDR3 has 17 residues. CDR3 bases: TGCGCCAGCAGCCAAGCTAAGACAGGGCCGTCTGGAAACACCATATATTTT. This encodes CASSQAKTGPSGNTIYF.

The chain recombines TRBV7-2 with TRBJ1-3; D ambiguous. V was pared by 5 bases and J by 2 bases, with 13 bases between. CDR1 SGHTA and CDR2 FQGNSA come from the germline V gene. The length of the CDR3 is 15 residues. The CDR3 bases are TGTGCCAGCAGCCCCCAAGTCCGACCTGGAAACACCATATATTTT. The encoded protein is CASSPQVRPGNTIYF.

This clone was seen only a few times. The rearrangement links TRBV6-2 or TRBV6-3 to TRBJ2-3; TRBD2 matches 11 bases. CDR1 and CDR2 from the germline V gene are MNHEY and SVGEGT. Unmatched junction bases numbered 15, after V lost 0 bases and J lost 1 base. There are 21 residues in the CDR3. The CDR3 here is CASSYSVFSGGAFLGTDTQYF. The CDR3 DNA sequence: TGTGCCAGCAGTTACTCGGTGTTTAGCGGGGGGGCCTTCCTCGGCACAGATACGCAGTATTTT.

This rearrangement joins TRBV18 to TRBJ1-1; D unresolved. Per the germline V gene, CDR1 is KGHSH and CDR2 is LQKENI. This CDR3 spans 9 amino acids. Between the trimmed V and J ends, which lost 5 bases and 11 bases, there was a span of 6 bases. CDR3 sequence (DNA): TGTGCCAGCTCAAATTTGGCTTTCTTT. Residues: CASSNLAFF.

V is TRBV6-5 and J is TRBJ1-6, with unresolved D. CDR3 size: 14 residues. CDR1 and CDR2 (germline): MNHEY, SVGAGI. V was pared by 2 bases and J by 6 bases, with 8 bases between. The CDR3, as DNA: TGTGCCAGCAGTTACACTAGGGTTAATTCACCCCTCCACTTT. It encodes CASSYTRVNSPLHF.

This CDR3 is CASPEAKNIQYF. The CDR3 DNA sequence: TGTGCCAGCCCGGAGGCCAAAAACATTCAGTACTTC. The J gene is TRBJ2-4, the V gene TRBV27; no reliable D call. The germline V and J ends were trimmed by 8 bases and 1 base, with 6 bases remaining between them. Germline V gives CDR1 MNHEY, CDR2 SMNVEV (reference sequence). CDR3 length: 12 residues.